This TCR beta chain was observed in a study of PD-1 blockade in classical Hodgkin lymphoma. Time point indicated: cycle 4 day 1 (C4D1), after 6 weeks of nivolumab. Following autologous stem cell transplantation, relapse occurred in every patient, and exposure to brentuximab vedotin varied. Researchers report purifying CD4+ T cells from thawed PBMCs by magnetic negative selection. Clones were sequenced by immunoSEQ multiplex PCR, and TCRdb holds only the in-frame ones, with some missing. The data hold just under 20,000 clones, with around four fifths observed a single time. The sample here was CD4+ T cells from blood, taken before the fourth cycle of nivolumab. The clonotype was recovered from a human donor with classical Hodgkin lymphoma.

CDR3 coding DNA: TGCGCCAGCAGCTCATTAGCGGGAGGCAATGAGCAGTTCTTC. This codes for CASSSLAGGNEQFF. This rearrangement joins TRBV5-1 to TRBJ2-1; 10 nucleotides line up with TRBD2. Germline V lookup: CDR1 SGHRS, CDR2 YFSETQ. The CDR3 spans 14 residues. J was trimmed by 6 bases and V by 3 bases; bases with no gene match: 3.